One sample yielded the 29 T cell receptor beta chains listed below, sequenced in a study of OX40 agonist ivuxolimab in advanced cancers. Libraries were prepared by immunoSEQ multiplex PCR; TCRdb keeps only in-frame clonotypes and omits some of them. The sample holds 35,000 to 40,000 clones; 82% are singletons and the top ten take approximately 22%. Source: CD4+ or CD8+ T cells sorted from blood, taken in a trial of the OX40 agonist ivuxolimab. The receptors come from an adult with an advanced solid tumor such as melanoma, head and neck, liver or kidney cancer.

The chain uses TRBV7-9 and TRBJ2-1; 8 bases agree with TRBD1. This CDR3 region has 14 residues. CDR1 SEHNR and CDR2 FQNEAQ come from the germline V gene (reference sequence). Trimming took 5 bases from V and 8 from J; bases not matched to a gene: 8. This CDR3 reads CASSPARTGYEQFF. CDR3 coding DNA: TGTGCCAGCAGCCCCGCCCGGACAGGGTATGAGCAGTTCTTC.

The J gene is TRBJ1-6, the V gene TRBV18; 7 bases map to TRBD1. In germline, CDR1 is KGHSH, CDR2 LQKENI. The CDR3 runs 12 residues. V lost 6 bases to trimming and J lost 8 bases; unmatched junction nucleotides: 1. The CDR3 coding sequence is TGTGCCAGCTCCACAGGGGATTCACCCCTCCACTTT. Encoded protein: CASSTGDSPLHF.

The chain couples TRBV2 to TRBJ1-1; D is perhaps TRBD1 (6 bases). There are 14 residues in the CDR3. V shed 6 bases and J shed 11 bases, with 22 bases lying between them. Germline V gives CDR1 SNHLY, CDR2 FYNNEI. The CDR3 region has the DNA TGTGCCAGCAGGAGCCAGAGGGGGGGCGGGTTCGCTTTCTTT. Its protein is CASRSQRGGGFAFF.

This clone has only a few counts. V and J are TRBV6-1 and TRBJ1-6; D is unclear. CDR1 and CDR2 (germline): MNHNS, SASEGT. This CDR3 is 13 amino acids long. Trimming cost V 7 bases and J 9 bases, with 13 bases left between them. CDR3 in amino acids: CASKDTGSSPLHF. CDR3 in DNA: TGTGCCAGCAAAGACACCGGGAGTTCACCCCTCCACTTT.

This sequence joins TRBV9 and TRBJ2-2; D possibly corresponds to TRBD2 (6 bases). Germline CDR1 SGDLS, CDR2 YYNGEE. This CDR3 is 15 amino acids long. Trimming removed 0 bases from V and 4 bases from J, with 10 bases in between. CDR3 DNA: TGTGCCAGCAGCGTAGGGGGTAGCGGCACCGGGGAGCTGTTTTTT. Encoded protein: CASSVGGSGTGELFF.

This chain uses TRBV6-4 with TRBJ2-1, with 8 bases that match TRBD2. Germline V lookup: CDR1 MRHNA, CDR2 SNTAGT. CDR3 length: 15 residues. The junction had 8 bases not matched to a gene; V was cut back by 4 bases and J by 6 bases. As DNA, the CDR3 is TGTGCCAGCAGTGCGGAGGACAGCGGGGGCAATGAGCAGTTCTTC. This translates into CASSAEDSGGNEQFF.

In its sample, this clone was seen a few times. The chain uses TRBV5-1 and TRBJ1-6, with a weak D call TRBD1 (5 bases). CDR1 SGHRS and CDR2 YFSETQ come from the germline V gene. V lost 0 bases, J lost 8 bases, and 12 bases lay in between. This CDR3 contains 15 residues. The DNA of the CDR3 is TGCGCCAGCAGCTTGGCCGAGGGGCGACATTCACCCCTCCACTTT. The encoded protein is CASSLAEGRHSPLHF.

The chain recombines TRBV5-4 with TRBJ2-1, with unresolved D. V lost 4 bases, J lost 3 bases, and 14 bases lay in between. This CDR3 has 15 amino acids. CDR1 SGHNT and CDR2 YYREEE come from the germline V gene (reference sequence). CDR3 sequence reads: CASSEGGRLYNEQFF. DNA for the CDR3: TGTGCCAGCAGCGAAGGCGGACGACTCTACAATGAGCAGTTCTTC. The full variable domain, completed using reference TRBV5-4 and TRBJ2-1, is ETGVTQSPTHLIKTRGQQVTLRCSSQSGHNTVSWYQQALGQGPQFIFQYYREEENGRGNFPPRFSGLQFPNYSSELNVNALELDDSALYLCASSEGGRLYNEQFFGPGTRLTVL.

This rearrangement joins TRBV28 to TRBJ2-5; 9 bases align to TRBD2. The last part of the DNA fits TRBJ2-7 better; the J call may be wrong. CDR1 is MDHEN and CDR2 is SYDVKM in the germline V gene. The CDR3 totals 14 residues. The CDR3 region has the DNA TGTGCCAGCAGACTTAGCGGGAGAGGCTACGAGCAGTACTTC. It translates to CASRLSGRGYEQYF.

The genes are TRBV6-5 and TRBJ1-1, with no clear D. Per the germline V gene, CDR1 is MNHEY and CDR2 is SVGAGI. Trimming pared 0 bases from V and 1 base from J, leaving 6 bases between. This CDR3 is built from 14 residues. CDR3 bases: TGTGCCAGCAGTTACTCGGAAGGGAACACTGAAGCTTTCTTT. This gives the protein CASSYSEGNTEAFF.

The V gene is TRBV10-3, the J gene TRBJ1-1; D may be TRBD1 (5 bases). V was trimmed by 2 bases and J by 8 bases, leaving 15 bases between them. Germline V lookup: CDR1 ENHRY, CDR2 SYGVKD. CDR3 length: 14 amino acids. CDR3 loop: CAISEGTRRNEAFF. In DNA, the CDR3 is TGTGCCATCAGTGAGGGGACCCGCCGGAACGAAGCTTTCTTT.

This chain links TRBV28 with TRBJ1-1; D might be TRBD1 (6 bases). This CDR3 contains 15 residues. Trimming cost V 6 bases and J 0 bases, with 14 bases left between them. Germline V gene lookup returns CDR1 MDHEN and CDR2 SYDVKM. CDR3 sequence reads: CASSPADRLNTEAFF. The CDR3 DNA sequence: TGTGCCAGCAGCCCAGCCGACAGGTTGAACACTGAAGCTTTCTTT.

This clone showed up just a few times. This chain uses TRBV28 with TRBJ2-6; D perhaps matches TRBD1 (5 bases). Trimming removed 2 bases from V and 1 base from J, with 21 bases in between. CDR1 MDHEN and CDR2 SYDVKM come from the germline V gene. This CDR3 region has 20 residues. As DNA, the CDR3 is TGTGCCAGCAGTTTAAACAGCAGGGCAGCCCGATGGTCTGGGGCCAACGTCCTGACTTTC. Protein sequence: CASSLNSRAARWSGANVLTF.

The chain recombines TRBV15 with TRBJ2-2; TRBD2 matches 7 bases. This CDR3 spans 14 amino acids. V lost 3 bases and J lost 4; bases outside the gene matches: 2. CDR1 and CDR2 from the germline V gene are LNHNV and YYDKDF (reference sequence). The CDR3 nucleotides read TGTGCCACCAGCAGGGGACTATCCACCGGGGAGCTGTTTTTT. It specifies CATSRGLSTGELFF. Looking up the rest from reference TRBV15 and TRBJ2-2 gives the full variable domain: DAMVIQNPRYQVTQFGKPVTLSCSQTLNHNVMYWYQQKSSQAPKLLFHYYDKDFNNEADTPDNFQSRRPNTSFCFLDIRSPGLGDTAMYLCATSRGLSTGELFFGEGSRLTVL.

This CDR3 is CASSLGTSGNTIYF. The CDR3 DNA reads TGTGCCAGCAGCTTAGGGACCTCTGGAAACACCATATATTTT. V and J are TRBV7-2 and TRBJ1-3; D gene unclear. The V end was cut by 1 base, the J end by 0 bases, with 4 bases between. There are 14 residues in the CDR3. CDR1 and CDR2 from the germline V gene are SGHTA and FQGNSA.

The chain couples TRBV10-3 to TRBJ1-2; D might be TRBD1 (6 bases). Trimming shortened V by 7 bases and J by 0 bases, and 12 bases separated the two germline ends. Germline V lookup: CDR1 ENHRY, CDR2 SYGVKD. The CDR3 contains 14 residues. This CDR3 reads CAIKGGQANYGYTF. DNA of the CDR3: TGTGCCATCAAGGGGGGACAAGCTAACTATGGCTACACCTTC.

The gene calls are TRBV7-2 and TRBJ1-5; maybe TRBD1 (6 bases). The CDR3 consists of 15 residues. Trimming removed 5 bases from V and 6 bases from J, with 17 bases in between. The germline CDR1 and CDR2 sequences are SGHTA and FQGNSA. In nucleotides, the CDR3 is TGTGCCAGCAGCCCCCAAGGGGGGGTATCTCAGCCCCAGCATTTT. It specifies CASSPQGGVSQPQHF.

The CDR3 DNA is TGTGCCAGTGCGGACGAGTCTACCAGCTCCTACAATGAGCAGTTCTTC. Translating gives CASADESTSSYNEQFF. The rearrangement uses TRBV19 and TRBJ2-1; no clear D. Germline loops: CDR1 LNHDA, CDR2 SQIVND (reference sequence). CDR3 length: 16 residues. Trimming took off 8 bases at V and 0 bases at J, with 17 bases between the two ends.

The genes are TRBV28 and TRBJ2-7, with TRBD2 identical over 9 bases. V dropped 6 bases and J dropped 0; count of bases not matched to a gene: 3. The germline V gene has CDR1 MDHEN and CDR2 SYDVKM. The CDR3 spans 14 residues. The CDR3 reads CASRLSGSSYEQYF. The CDR3 DNA sequence: TGTGCCAGCAGGCTTAGCGGGAGCTCCTACGAGCAGTACTTC.

V is TRBV27 and J is TRBJ2-7; 8 nucleotides align to TRBD1. Germline CDR1 is MNHEY and CDR2 is SMNVEV (reference sequence). The V and J ends lost 6 bases and 4 bases, in that order; junction bases with no gene match: 11. The CDR3 extends over 15 amino acids. CDR3 in amino acids: CASRSSGQGKYEQYF. The CDR3 region has the DNA TGTGCCAGCAGAAGTTCAGGACAGGGAAAGTACGAGCAGTACTTC.

The J gene is TRBJ2-5, the V gene TRBV5-4; 14 nucleotides align to TRBD2. Germline CDR1 reads SGHNT; CDR2 reads YYREEE (reference sequence). The CDR3 totals 15 residues. The ends lost 5 bases at V and 2 bases at J; junction bases unmatched: 2. The CDR3 coding sequence is TGTGCCAGCAGAAGACTAGCGGGAGGGCAAGAGACCCAGTACTTC. Protein: CASRRLAGGQETQYF.

This chain joins TRBV19 and TRBJ2-1, with 7 bases matching TRBD1. Germline CDR1 LNHDA, CDR2 SQIVND (reference sequence). This CDR3 has 15 amino acids. V lost 3 bases to trimming and J lost 3 bases; unmatched junction nucleotides: 5. CDR3 sequence reads: CASSMGQLFYNEQFF. CDR3 coding DNA: TGTGCCAGTAGTATGGGACAGCTATTCTACAATGAGCAGTTCTTC.

To note about this clone: Other DNA sequences in this specimen translate into the identical CDR3. V usage is TRBV5-1 and J usage is TRBJ2-3, with 8 positions matching TRBD2. The junction had 4 bases not matched to a gene; V was cut back by 2 bases and J by 2 bases. This CDR3 contains 15 residues. CDR1 and CDR2 from the germline V gene are SGHRS and YFSETQ. The CDR3 nucleotides are TGCGCCAGCAGCTTAGCGGGAGACTTCACAGATACGCAGTATTTT. Protein product: CASSLAGDFTDTQYF.

This clone came up once. This chain joins TRBV6-1 and TRBJ1-6, with D possibly matching TRBD1 (5 bases). Germline V gene lookup returns CDR1 MNHNS and CDR2 SASEGT. CDR3 length: 15 residues. V was cut by 3 bases and J by 6 bases, with 12 bases left in between. In DNA form, the CDR3 reads TGTGCCAGCAGTGAGACAGTCGGGCCTAATTCACCCCTCCACTTT. The encoded protein is CASSETVGPNSPLHF.

The V gene is TRBV7-3, the J gene TRBJ1-1; tentative D call: TRBD1 (5 bases). The CDR3 loop spans 14 amino acids. V was trimmed by 2 bases and J by 1 base, leaving 8 bases between them. Germline values: CDR1 SGHTA, CDR2 FQGTGA. In DNA form, the CDR3 reads TGTGCCAGCAGCTTACTAGGACAGAACACTGAAGCTTTCTTT. Amino acids: CASSLLGQNTEAFF.

V gene TRBV7-3 combines with J gene TRBJ2-3; perhaps TRBD2 as D (6 bases). Trimming left V 5 bases short and J 3 bases short, with 12 bases between. Looked up from germline, CDR1 is SGHTA and CDR2 is FQGTGA. The CDR3 extends over 14 amino acids. The CDR3 sequence is CASSLGGTTDTQYF. In nucleotides, the CDR3 is TGTGCCAGCAGCCTGGGCGGGACGACAGATACGCAGTATTTT. The whole variable domain, filled in from reference TRBV7-3 and TRBJ2-3, reads GAGVSQTPSNKVTEKGKYVELRCDPISGHTALYWYRQSLGQGPEFLIYFQGTGAADDSGLPNDRFFAVRPEGSVSTLKIQRTERGDSAVYLCASSLGGTTDTQYFGPGTRLTVL.

This clone was picked up a small number of times. This rearrangement joins TRBV5-1 to TRBJ2-1; 10 bases line up with TRBD2. V gave up 5 bases and J gave up 3 bases; unmatched junction bases: 5. Germline V CDR1 and CDR2: SGHRS, YFSETQ. The CDR3 length is 15 residues. The CDR3 DNA sequence: TGCGCCAGCAGGGTAGCGGGGGGAGGCTACAATGAGCAGTTCTTC. Protein sequence: CASRVAGGGYNEQFF.

V is TRBV29-1 and J is TRBJ1-1; 7 nucleotides match TRBD1. Unmatched junction bases numbered 8, after V lost 3 bases and J lost 7 bases. This CDR3 spans 13 amino acids. Germline CDR1 and CDR2: SQVTM and ANQGSEA. In nucleotides, the CDR3 is TGCAGCGTTGACGGGACAGCTACCAGTGAAGCTTTCTTT. Translating gives CSVDGTATSEAFF.

The chain is built from TRBV5-4 and TRBJ1-2; a possible D gene is TRBD1 (6 bases). The germline V gene has CDR1 SGHNT and CDR2 YYREEE (reference sequence). V shed 5 bases and J shed 5 bases, with 22 bases lying between them. The CDR3 contains 16 residues. The CDR3 DNA follows: TGTGCCAGCAGACGGGGACACCCTGATTCTCTATATGGCTACACCTTC. Translation: CASRRGHPDSLYGYTF.